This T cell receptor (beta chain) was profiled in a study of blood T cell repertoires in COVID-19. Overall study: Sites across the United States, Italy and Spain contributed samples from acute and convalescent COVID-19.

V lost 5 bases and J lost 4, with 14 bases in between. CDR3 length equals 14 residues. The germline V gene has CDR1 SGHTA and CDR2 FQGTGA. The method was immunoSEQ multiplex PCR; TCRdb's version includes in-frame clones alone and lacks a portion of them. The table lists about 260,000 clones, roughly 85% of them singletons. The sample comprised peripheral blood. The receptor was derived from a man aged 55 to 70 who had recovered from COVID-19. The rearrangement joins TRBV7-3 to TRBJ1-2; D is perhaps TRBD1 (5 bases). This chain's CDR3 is CASSPARGIYGYTF. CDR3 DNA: TGTGCCAGCAGCCCCGCGCGGGGGATCTATGGCTACACCTTC. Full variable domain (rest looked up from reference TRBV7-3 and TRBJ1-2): GAGVSQTPSNKVTEKGKYVELRCDPISGHTALYWYRQSLGQGPEFLIYFQGTGAADDSGLPNDRFFAVRPEGSVSTLKIQRTERGDSAVYLCASSPARGIYGYTFGSGTRLTVV.